The 9 T cell receptor beta chains listed next were all sequenced from one sample in a study of blood T cell repertoires in COVID-19 (dated by TCRdb to between 2020 and 2021). The protocol used for the library was the immunoSEQ multiplex PCR assay. Held by TCRdb, this immuneACCESS table contains in-frame sequences only and omits some clones. Under half of the omission traces to an unresolved V gene where checked; the cause of the rest is unknown. In this sample the table shows about 390,000 clones, approximately 87% of which occur a single time. Around 9.3% of the sample is held by the ten biggest clonotypes. The sample comprised PBMCs or T cells enriched from blood (not recorded which). The receptors shown here come from a woman between 50 and 59 years old who had recovered from COVID-19.

V usage is TRBV19 and J usage is TRBJ2-6; D not certain. V gave up 1 base and J gave up 4 bases, with 11 bases separating them. CDR3 length: 16 residues. Germline assignment: CDR1 LNHDA and CDR2 SQIVND (reference sequence). For the CDR3, the DNA is TGTGCCAGTAGTATAGGGGCTCCGCCAGGGGCCAACGTCCTGACTTTC. Protein sequence: CASSIGAPPGANVLTF.

The chain is built from TRBV3-1 (or the pseudogene TRBV3-2) and TRBJ1-6; no reliable D call. Between the trimmed V and J ends, which lost 3 bases and 3 bases, there was a span of 21 bases. Per germline, CDR1 LGHDT and CDR2 YNNKEL (reference sequence). CDR3 size: 19 residues. This CDR3 reads CASSQIRETNLLYNSPLHF. CDR3 coding DNA: TGTGCCAGCAGCCAGATCCGGGAAACCAACCTTCTCTATAATTCACCCCTCCACTTT.

The J gene is TRBJ1-2, the V gene TRBV5-1; the D gene is possibly TRBD1 (5 bases). Germline lookup yields CDR1 SGHRS and CDR2 YFSETQ. The ends were cut back, 0 bases at V and 6 bases at J, with 15 bases in the middle. The CDR3 consists of 15 residues. CDR3 loop: CASSLEQVGLDGYTF. The CDR3 nucleotides are TGCGCCAGCAGCTTGGAACAGGTTGGACTAGATGGCTACACCTTC.

The genes are TRBV3-1 (or the pseudogene TRBV3-2) and TRBJ2-5, with 7 bases aligning to TRBD2. Germline V lookup: CDR1 LGHDT, CDR2 YNNKEL (reference sequence). The CDR3 loop spans 17 amino acids. The V gene end was trimmed by 0 bases and the J gene end by 5 bases; junction bases not matched to a gene: 12. The CDR3 loop is CASSQDLVSLAVETQYF. The DNA of the CDR3 is TGTGCCAGCAGCCAAGATCTTGTGTCGCTAGCGGTGGAGACCCAGTACTTC.

For the CDR3, the DNA is TGTGCCACCAGCAGAGATGGACTCGGGGGGCCGAGCTCCTACAATGAGCAGTTCTTC. It yields the protein CATSRDGLGGPSSYNEQFF. The rearrangement links TRBV15 to TRBJ2-1, with D perhaps matching TRBD2 (7 bases). The CDR3 loop spans 19 amino acids. Germline V gene data show CDR1 as LNHNV and CDR2 as YYDKDF (reference sequence). V lost 0 bases, J lost 0 bases, and 18 bases lay in between.

This chain joins TRBV5-1 and TRBJ1-1; D is undetermined. This CDR3 contains 12 residues. Germline V gene lookup returns CDR1 SGHRS and CDR2 YFSETQ. V shed 5 bases and J shed 7 bases, with 12 bases lying between them. In DNA, the CDR3 is TGCGCCAGCAGGGTAATCGGGAGTGAAGCTTTCTTT. Translating gives CASRVIGSEAFF.

The DNA for the CDR3 is TGTGCCAGCAGTTCGACCGGGACTAGCATCCACGAGCAGTACTTC. This sequence encodes CASSSTGTSIHEQYF. V and J are TRBV27 and TRBJ2-7, with 9 positions matching TRBD2. Trimming cost V 4 bases and J 5 bases; bases outside gene matches: 9. The length of the CDR3 is 15 residues. Germline CDR1 reads MNHEY; CDR2 reads SMNVEV (reference sequence).

The chain joins TRBV10-3 to TRBJ2-1; the match to TRBD1 covers 9 bases. Germline CDR1 ENHRY, CDR2 SYGVKD. This CDR3 spans 17 amino acids. Trimming cost V 5 bases and J 6 bases; bases outside gene matches: 14. CDR3 sequence: CAISPMDRGPPGNEQFF. The CDR3 DNA follows: TGTGCCATCAGTCCGATGGACAGGGGCCCTCCGGGCAATGAGCAGTTCTTC.

The chain couples TRBV4-1 to TRBJ1-3; 11 bases fit TRBD1. Germline assignment: CDR1 MGHRA and CDR2 YSYEKL. This CDR3 has 19 amino acids. Trimming at V came to 2 bases and at J to 0 bases, leaving 9 bases not matched to a gene. The CDR3 sequence is CASSQTRTGGPSSGNTIYF. Here the CDR3 DNA reads TGCGCCAGCAGCCAAACCCGGACAGGGGGCCCTTCCTCTGGAAACACCATATATTTT.